The clone carrying this T cell receptor beta chain was counted ten times or more. Its antigen is not identified. The source of the sample is a study of Graves' ophthalmopathy and Graves' hyperthyroidism. For the study at large: Before any treatment, peripheral blood was taken at the initial diagnosis.

A 10 ml volume of fresh peripheral blood provided the PBMCs. Germline V gene data show CDR1 as SGDLS and CDR2 as YYNGEE. Trimming cost V 5 bases and J 2 bases; bases outside gene matches: 2. There are 13 residues in the CDR3. Overall study results and limits: With approximately 88% sensitivity and more than 75% specificity, a 13-signature model separated ophthalmopathy from stable hyperthyroidism. Thyroid clonotypes that were expanded above 0.001 frequency mostly also appeared in blood.

TCR beta CDR3 regions were amplified from RNA transcripts. The library came from an HTBI-primed first-round RT-PCR and a second-round multiplex PCR. TCRdb reanalysed the multiplex PCR reads using MiXCR and keeps one entry per CDR3 protein. Among just over 600,000 distinct CDR3 sequences listed, approximately 22% were seen once. This sequence joins TRBV9 and TRBJ2-5, with 8 bases identical to TRBD1. The sample was peripheral blood. This receptor was identified in a woman between 18 and 30 years old with stable Graves' hyperthyroidism. Some clones in this sample may be carry-over from other donors' samples. CDR3 sequence reads: CASSGQGQETQYF. The CDR3 nucleotides are TGTGCCAGCAGTGGACAGGGACAAGAGACCCAGTACTTC.